Listed here are 27 T cell receptor beta chains from one sample, sequenced in a study of cytomegalovirus exposure and HLA in healthy donors. PCR used 60 Vbeta primers and 13 Jbeta primers. Profiled with immunoSEQ multiplex PCR; TCRdb holds only in-frame clones, not every one. The sample holds more than 100,000 clones, 70% to 80% seen once. Sequencing used PBMCs. All receptors come from a female donor in good health and CMV-seropositive.

This clone was seen only a few times. The chain employs TRBV28 and TRBJ1-5, with 7 bases aligning to TRBD1. V shed 6 bases and J 5 bases; nucleotides not matched to a gene: 10. The CDR3 extends over 15 amino acids. The V gene's germline CDR1 is MDHEN and CDR2 SYDVKM. CDR3: CASSSPSGGYQPQHF. CDR3 in DNA: TGTGCCAGCAGCTCCCCGTCAGGGGGATATCAGCCCCAGCATTTT.

The rearrangement uses TRBV27 and TRBJ2-6; D is unresolved. Germline values: CDR1 MNHEY, CDR2 SMNVEV (reference sequence). The CDR3 extends over 16 amino acids. V gave up 3 bases and J gave up 0 bases, with 9 bases separating them. Written as DNA, the CDR3 is TGTGCCAGCAGTTTGGCAACCCCCTCTGGGGCCAACGTCCTGACTTTC. It is translated as CASSLATPSGANVLTF. Supplemented by reference TRBV27 and TRBJ2-6, the full variable domain reads EAQVTQNPRYLITVTGKKLTVTCSQNMNHEYMSWYRQDPGLGLRQIYYSMNVEVTDKGDVPEGYKVSRKEKRNFPLILESPSPNQTSLYFCASSLATPSGANVLTFGAGSRLTVL.

For this clone: Germline and junction disagree at one end, which may indicate a read error. The chain couples TRBV6-6 to TRBJ2-3; D is unresolved. The CDR3 consists of 13 residues. Germline CDR1 reads MNHNY; CDR2 reads SVGAGI (reference sequence). The CDR3 DNA sequence: TGTGCCAGCAGTCCTCGCGTAACAGATGCGCAGTATTTT. It encodes CASSPRVTDAQYF.

CDR3 sequence reads: CASSFAPTGINQPQHF. CDR3 coding DNA: TGTGCCAGCAGTTTCGCCCCGACAGGGATTAATCAGCCCCAGCATTTT. This chain uses TRBV28 with TRBJ1-5, with 7 bases fitting TRBD1. Per the germline V gene, CDR1 is MDHEN and CDR2 is SYDVKM. CDR3 size: 16 residues. The trim removed 3 bases at V and 4 bases at J, leaving 9 bases unmatched.

The J gene is TRBJ1-2, the V gene TRBV7-2; D might be TRBD1 (6 bases). The CDR3 is 15 amino acids. Germline assignment: CDR1 SGHTA and CDR2 FQGNSA. V was trimmed by 5 bases and J by 4 bases, leaving 17 bases between them. This CDR3 reads CASSRNDRQVYGYTF. CDR3 bases: TGTGCCAGCAGCCGTAATGACAGGCAAGTCTATGGCTACACCTTC. The whole variable domain, remainder taken from reference TRBV7-2 and TRBJ1-2, is GAGVSQSPSNKVTEKGKDVELRCDPISGHTALYWYRQSLGQGLEFLIYFQGNSAPDKSGLPSDRFSAERTGGSVSTLTIQRTQQEDSAVYLCASSRNDRQVYGYTFGSGTRLTVV.

This clone came up once. This chain joins TRBV9 and TRBJ1-2; TRBD1 matches 7 bases. Germline assignment: CDR1 SGDLS and CDR2 YYNGEE. V gave up 6 bases and J gave up 4 bases; unmatched junction bases: 6. CDR3 length: 13 amino acids. The CDR3 DNA reads TGTGCCAGCAACATGACAGGGTGCTATGGCTACACCTTC. This codes for CASNMTGCYGYTF.

The gene calls are TRBV2 and TRBJ2-5, with 8 bases lining up with TRBD2. This CDR3 has 15 amino acids. Germline V lookup: CDR1 SNHLY, CDR2 FYNNEI. After removal of 5 bases from V and 4 bases from J, the junction contained 9 bases not matched to a gene. The CDR3 coding sequence is TGTGCCAGCAGTAAAAACGGGGGGGGAGGAGAGACCCAGTACTTC. Amino acid sequence: CASSKNGGGGETQYF.

The chain has TRBV28 and TRBJ2-3; the match to TRBD2 covers 10 bases. CDR1 is MDHEN, CDR2 SYDVKM, per germline. The CDR3 totals 14 residues. The J segment lost 7 bases and the V segment lost 7 bases, leaving 8 bases of the junction unmatched. The CDR3 here is CASTSGGAVHTQYF. CDR3 bases: TGTGCCAGCACGAGCGGGGGGGCCGTTCATACGCAGTATTTT.

This rearrangement joins TRBV10-1 to TRBJ1-1; D perhaps matches TRBD1 (6 bases). Trimming cost V 4 bases and J 0 bases, with 9 bases left between them. This CDR3 contains 14 residues. CDR1 is WNHNN, CDR2 SYGVQD, per germline (reference sequence). The CDR3 sequence: CASSADRLNTEAFF. As DNA, the CDR3 is TGCGCCAGCAGTGCGGACAGATTGAACACTGAAGCTTTCTTT.

V is TRBV7-3 and J is TRBJ2-1, with D possibly matching TRBD1 (6 bases). Germline-derived CDR1 and CDR2 are SGHTA and FQGTGA. The CDR3 has 12 amino acids. Trimming removed 5 bases from V and 7 bases from J, with 9 bases in between. The CDR3 spells CASSPTGNEQFF. The CDR3 DNA reads TGTGCCAGCAGCCCCACAGGGAATGAGCAGTTCTTC. Full variable domain (rest looked up from reference TRBV7-3 and TRBJ2-1): GAGVSQTPSNKVTEKGKYVELRCDPISGHTALYWYRQSLGQGPEFLIYFQGTGAADDSGLPNDRFFAVRPEGSVSTLKIQRTERGDSAVYLCASSPTGNEQFFGPGTRLTVL.

Here the CDR3 DNA reads TGCGCCAGCAGCATCGGCGGGAGTCGTGGAGATACGCAGTATTTT. It translates to CASSIGGSRGDTQYF. The chain joins TRBV5-1 to TRBJ2-3, with 7 bases that match TRBD2. Trimming removed 4 bases from V and 5 bases from J; junction bases left unmatched: 10. The CDR3 loop spans 15 amino acids. Per germline, CDR1 SGHRS and CDR2 YFSETQ.

This clone was detected only a few times. A junction end diverges from the germline sequence, so it may reflect a read error. This chain joins TRBV12-5 and TRBJ1-4, with 8 bases fitting TRBD1. Looked up from germline, CDR1 is LGHNT and CDR2 is FRNRAP. The CDR3 length is 13 residues. The CDR3: CASGQGAKEKLFF. The CDR3, as DNA: TGTGCTAGTGGGCAGGGGGCTAAAGAAAAACTGTTTTTT.

The chain is built from TRBV6-6 and TRBJ1-1; the D is unclear. Germline CDR1 MNHNY, CDR2 SVGAGI (reference sequence). The CDR3 contains 13 residues. Deletions cut 11 bases from V and 0 bases from J, with 13 bases between. The CDR3 nucleotides read TGTGCCGAGAGGGATGATATGAACACTGAAGCTTTCTTT. Its translation: CAERDDMNTEAFF.

V usage is TRBV25-1 and J usage is TRBJ2-1; D is perhaps TRBD2 (6 bases). The CDR3 is made up of 16 amino acids. Germline V gene data show CDR1 as MGHDK and CDR2 as SYGVNS. V was clipped by 3 bases and J by 0 bases, with 12 bases between them. The CDR3 sequence is CASSDGGSTSYNEQFF. CDR3 nucleotide sequence: TGTGCCAGCAGTGATGGGGGGTCGACCTCCTACAATGAGCAGTTCTTC.

The chain is built from TRBV6-1 and TRBJ2-5; TRBD2 might be the D (5 bases). The V and J ends lost 5 bases and 3 bases respectively, with 13 bases between them. The CDR3 runs 14 residues. Germline CDR1 MNHNS, CDR2 SASEGT. In DNA, the CDR3 is TGTGCCAGCAGTAACGGACCAGCGGAAGAGACCCAGTACTTC. Amino acid sequence: CASSNGPAEETQYF.

The chain links TRBV29-1 to TRBJ1-1; 7 positions match TRBD1. V lost 6 bases, J lost 4 bases, and 11 bases stayed unmatched. The CDR3 covers 14 residues. Germline CDR1 is SQVTM and CDR2 is ANQGSEA. CDR3 loop: CSVVVTGVPTEAFF. In DNA form, the CDR3 reads TGCAGCGTCGTCGTTACAGGGGTTCCCACTGAAGCTTTCTTT.

The CDR3 region is CASSPGDLAGAETQYF. The CDR3, as DNA: TGTGCCAGCAGCCCGGGGGACCTAGCGGGAGCAGAGACCCAGTACTTC. V gene TRBV5-4 combines with J gene TRBJ2-5, with 10 positions matching TRBD2. V shed 4 bases, J shed 4 bases, and the junction held 10 bases outside the gene matches. The V gene's germline CDR1 is SGHNT and CDR2 YYREEE (reference sequence). The CDR3 runs 16 residues.

This rearrangement joins TRBV27 to TRBJ1-5, with D tentatively TRBD1 (6 bases). The CDR3 covers 14 residues. Germline-derived CDR1 and CDR2 are MNHEY and SMNVEV (reference sequence). The V end lost 6 bases, the J end lost 3 bases, and 12 bases lay between the germline ends. The CDR3 loop is CASSRTAYNQPQHF. In nucleotides, the CDR3 is TGTGCCAGCAGCCGGACAGCCTACAATCAGCCCCAGCATTTT.

The chain uses TRBV7-9 and TRBJ2-5; 8 nucleotides line up with TRBD2. Germline CDR1 SEHNR, CDR2 FQNEAQ (reference sequence). The CDR3 is 14 residues long. V was pared by 5 bases and J by 5 bases, with 7 bases of the junction left unmatched. The CDR3 DNA follows: TGTGCCAGCAGCCACGGACTAGCAGATGAGACCCAGTACTTC. Translation gives CASSHGLADETQYF.

The table lists this clone with a count of one. The chain joins TRBV7-9 to TRBJ2-7; 9 bases line up with TRBD1. The germline V gene encodes CDR1 SEHNR and CDR2 FQNEAQ (reference sequence). Trimming at V came to 3 bases and at J to 6 bases, leaving 9 bases not matched to a gene. The CDR3 is made up of 15 amino acids. CDR3 residues: CASSFWDRALTEQYF. DNA of the CDR3: TGTGCCAGCAGCTTTTGGGACAGGGCCCTGACCGAGCAGTACTTC.

The genes are TRBV2 and TRBJ2-1; 8 positions match TRBD2. The length of the CDR3 is 15 residues. The V gene end was trimmed by 1 base and the J gene end by 4 bases; junction bases not matched to a gene: 3. The germline CDR1 and CDR2 sequences are SNHLY and FYNNEI. The CDR3, as DNA: TGTGCCAGCAGTGAAGAGAGACTAGCGTACAATGAGCAGTTCTTC. Protein product: CASSEERLAYNEQFF. Based on the CDR3 plus reference TRBV2 and TRBJ2-1, the full variable domain is EPEVTQTPSHQVTQMGQEVILRCVPISNHLYFYWYRQILGQKVEFLVSFYNNEISEKSEIFDDQFSVERPDGSNFTLKIRSTKLEDSAMYFCASSEERLAYNEQFFGPGTRLTVL.

The chain uses TRBV28 and TRBJ2-1; D ambiguous. The germline V gene encodes CDR1 MDHEN and CDR2 SYDVKM. The length of the CDR3 is 12 residues. V was cut by 2 bases and J by 9 bases, with 8 bases left in between. DNA of the CDR3: TGTGCCAGCAGTTTAGGAGTGGGTGAGCAGTTCTTC. Amino acid sequence: CASSLGVGEQFF.

This clone was detected once. The CDR3: CASSLFGEQYF. The CDR3 DNA reads as TGTGCCAGCAGCTTATTCGGCGAGCAGTACTTC. The chain is built from TRBV7-9 and TRBJ2-7; D not certain. The germline gives CDR1 SEHNR, CDR2 FQNEAQ (reference sequence). V shed 2 bases and J shed 6 bases, with 5 bases lying between them. The CDR3 is 11 residues long.

The gene calls are TRBV30 and TRBJ1-2; 7 bases line up with TRBD1. CDR3 length: 13 residues. Looked up from germline, CDR1 is GTSNPN and CDR2 is SVGIG (reference sequence). The V segment lost 6 bases and the J segment 2 bases; nucleotides outside the gene matches: 6. In DNA form, the CDR3 reads TGTGCCTGTCCGACAGGGAGCAACTATGGCTACACCTTC. Protein product: CACPTGSNYGYTF.

This chain links TRBV19 with TRBJ1-1; no definite D call. The CDR3 spans 13 residues. Trimming took off 3 bases at V and 8 bases at J, with 13 bases between the two ends. Germline assignment: CDR1 LNHDA and CDR2 SQIVND (reference sequence). The CDR3 here is CASSMGRRQEAFF. The CDR3 bases are TGTGCCAGTAGTATGGGCAGAAGACAAGAAGCTTTCTTT.

CDR3 sequence reads: CAWESGANVLTF. In nucleotides, the CDR3 is TGTGCCTGGGAGTCTGGGGCCAACGTCCTGACTTTC. The chain carries TRBV30 and TRBJ2-6; no firm D call. V shed 5 bases and J shed 1 base, with 3 bases lying between them. CDR1 is GTSNPN, CDR2 SVGIG, per germline (reference sequence). The CDR3 totals 12 residues.

This chain uses TRBV5-4 with TRBJ2-3, with 8 bases aligning to TRBD1. With V trimmed by 4 bases and J by 3 bases, 4 bases remained unmatched. There are 14 residues in the CDR3. Germline values: CDR1 SGHNT, CDR2 YYREEE (reference sequence). CDR3 protein: CASSHRDRTDTQYF. The CDR3 DNA sequence: TGTGCCAGCAGCCACCGGGACAGGACAGATACGCAGTATTTT. The full variable domain, its missing parts supplied by reference TRBV5-4 and TRBJ2-3, is ETGVTQSPTHLIKTRGQQVTLRCSSQSGHNTVSWYQQALGQGPQFIFQYYREEENGRGNFPPRFSGLQFPNYSSELNVNALELDDSALYLCASSHRDRTDTQYFGPGTRLTVL.